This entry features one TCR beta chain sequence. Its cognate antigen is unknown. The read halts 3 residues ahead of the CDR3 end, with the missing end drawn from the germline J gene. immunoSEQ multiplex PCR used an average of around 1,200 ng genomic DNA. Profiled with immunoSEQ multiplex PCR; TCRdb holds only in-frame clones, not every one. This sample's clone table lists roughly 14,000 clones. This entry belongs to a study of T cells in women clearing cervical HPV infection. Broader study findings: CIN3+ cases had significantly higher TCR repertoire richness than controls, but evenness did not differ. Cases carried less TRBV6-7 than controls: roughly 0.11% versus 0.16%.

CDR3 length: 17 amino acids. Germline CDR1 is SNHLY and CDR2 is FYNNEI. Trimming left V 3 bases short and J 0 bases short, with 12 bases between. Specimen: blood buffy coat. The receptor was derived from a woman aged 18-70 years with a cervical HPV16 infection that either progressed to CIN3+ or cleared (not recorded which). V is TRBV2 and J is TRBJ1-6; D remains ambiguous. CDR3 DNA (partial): TGTGCCAGCAGTGAGAGCCCGTCAACCTCCTATAATTCACCC. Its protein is CASSESPSTSYNSP. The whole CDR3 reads CASSESPSTSYNSPLHF.